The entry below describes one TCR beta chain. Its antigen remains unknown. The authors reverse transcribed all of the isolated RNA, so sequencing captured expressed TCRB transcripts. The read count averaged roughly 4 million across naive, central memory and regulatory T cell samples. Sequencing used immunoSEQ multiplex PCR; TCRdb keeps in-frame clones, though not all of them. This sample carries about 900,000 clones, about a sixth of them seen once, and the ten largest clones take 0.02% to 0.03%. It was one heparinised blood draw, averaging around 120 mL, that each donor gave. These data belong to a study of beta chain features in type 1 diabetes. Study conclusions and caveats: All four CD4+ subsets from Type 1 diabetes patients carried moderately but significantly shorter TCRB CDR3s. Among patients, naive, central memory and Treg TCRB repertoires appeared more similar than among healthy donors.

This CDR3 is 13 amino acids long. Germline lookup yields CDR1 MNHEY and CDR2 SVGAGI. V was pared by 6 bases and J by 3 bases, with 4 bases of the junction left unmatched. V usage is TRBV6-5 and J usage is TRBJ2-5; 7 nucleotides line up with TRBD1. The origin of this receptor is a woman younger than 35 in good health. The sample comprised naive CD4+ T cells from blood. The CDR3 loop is CASSMDRKETQYF. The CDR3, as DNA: TGTGCCAGCAGCATGGACAGGAAAGAGACCCAGTACTTC.